This entry lists 18 T cell receptor beta chains sequenced from one sample in a study of cytomegalovirus exposure and HLA in healthy donors. PCR amplification relied on 60 Vbeta primers (plus 13 Jbeta primers). Sequenced by immunoSEQ multiplex PCR; TCRdb stores in-frame clones only, minus some. Of more than 90,000 clones in the sample, around 80% are singletons; the top ten hold about 0.71%. The sequenced sample consisted of PBMCs. The source of these receptors is a woman aged 60-75 years in good health and CMV-seronegative.

This chain links TRBV28 with TRBJ2-1; 7 bases are a match to TRBD1. The ends lost 6 bases at V and 0 bases at J; junction bases unmatched: 2. The V gene's germline CDR1 is MDHEN and CDR2 SYDVKM. CDR3 length equals 14 residues. Here the CDR3 reads CASSSGGSYNEQFF. The CDR3 DNA follows: TGTGCCAGCAGCTCAGGGGGCTCCTACAATGAGCAGTTCTTC.

The gene calls are TRBV9 and TRBJ2-1, with D maybe TRBD1 (6 bases). With 3 bases removed from V and 13 bases from J, the gap between germline ends came to 20 bases. The CDR3 is 14 residues long. From germline, CDR1 is SGDLS and CDR2 YYNGEE. The CDR3 region is CASSATTGSSSQFF. In DNA, the CDR3 is TGTGCCAGCAGCGCTACCACAGGGAGTTCCAGCCAGTTCTTC.

Here the CDR3 reads CASSLYQAGELFF. CDR3 bases: TGTGCCAGCAGCTTATATCAGGCCGGGGAGCTGTTTTTT. The rearrangement joins TRBV7-2 to TRBJ2-2; D not resolved. CDR1 and CDR2 (germline): SGHTA, FQGNSA. Trimming cost V 2 bases and J 6 bases, with 7 bases left between them. The length of the CDR3 is 13 residues.

The rearrangement links TRBV9 to TRBJ2-7, with D possibly TRBD1 on 7 matching bases. The V end was cut by 3 bases, the J end by 0 bases, with 13 bases between. CDR1 and CDR2 (germline): SGDLS, YYNGEE. The CDR3 contains 15 residues. This chain's CDR3 is CASSGGDSNSYEQYF. The CDR3 nucleotides are TGTGCCAGCAGCGGGGGGGACAGTAACTCCTACGAGCAGTACTTC.

The J gene is TRBJ2-1, the V gene TRBV6-5, with 9 bases aligning to TRBD2. Germline values: CDR1 MNHEY, CDR2 SVGAGI. The CDR3 loop spans 15 amino acids. J was trimmed by 0 bases and V by 5 bases; bases with no gene match: 2. The DNA for the CDR3 is TGTGCCAGCAGTCTAGCGGGACGCTCCTACAATGAGCAGTTCTTC. Translation: CASSLAGRSYNEQFF.

The chain uses TRBV6-5 and TRBJ2-7; TRBD1 matches at 7 bases. The CDR3 has 14 residues. V lost 6 bases, J lost 6 bases, and 11 bases stayed unmatched. The germline gives CDR1 MNHEY, CDR2 SVGAGI. CDR3 DNA: TGTGCCAGCAGGGAACAGGGGTATCCATCCGAGCAGTACTTC. Protein: CASREQGYPSEQYF.

V usage is TRBV7-8 and J usage is TRBJ1-1; 8 bases are shared with TRBD1. Germline loops: CDR1 SGHVS, CDR2 FQNEAQ. The CDR3 is made up of 14 amino acids. The junction had 7 bases not matched to a gene; V was cut back by 5 bases and J by 5 bases. This CDR3 reads CASSIRQGYTEAFF. CDR3 DNA sequence: TGTGCCAGCAGCATTCGACAGGGGTATACTGAAGCTTTCTTT.

The rearrangement links TRBV7-9 to TRBJ2-7, with D possibly TRBD1 on 6 matching bases. V lost 6 bases and J lost 0, with 12 bases in between. Germline V CDR1 and CDR2: SEHNR, FQNEAQ (reference sequence). The CDR3 length is 14 residues. The CDR3 coding sequence is TGTGCCAGCAGTCAACAGGGAAGCTCCTACGAGCAGTACTTC. Its translation is CASSQQGSSYEQYF.

The genes are TRBV9 and TRBJ2-3; D is ambiguous. The V gene lost 4 bases and the J gene lost 2 bases, with 5 bases spanning the gap. CDR3 length equals 12 residues. CDR1 is SGDLS and CDR2 is YYNGEE in the germline V gene. The CDR3 DNA reads TGTGCCAGCAGCTCTCTCACAGATACGCAGTATTTT. It encodes CASSSLTDTQYF.

As to this clone: The junction departs from the called germline gene at one end, perhaps through a read error. The chain carries TRBV6-1 and TRBJ2-7; the D gene is possibly TRBD2 (6 bases). Germline CDR1 reads MNHNS; CDR2 reads SASEGT. The CDR3 sequence is 14 residues long. CDR3: CTSGLSGGPYEQYF. The DNA of the CDR3 is TGTACCAGCGGGCTCTCCGGGGGTCCCTACGAGCAGTACTTC.

The chain uses TRBV6-5 and TRBJ1-2, with 8 nucleotides matching TRBD1. The CDR3 length is 14 residues. The germline V gene has CDR1 MNHEY and CDR2 SVGAGI. The V segment lost 7 bases and the J segment 7 bases; nucleotides outside the gene matches: 11. CDR3: CASTDRQGLRGYTF. The CDR3 bases are TGTGCCAGCACAGACCGACAGGGGTTGCGTGGCTACACCTTC.

This sequence joins TRBV5-6 and TRBJ1-2; 7 nucleotides agree with TRBD1. The germline V gene has CDR1 SGHDT and CDR2 YYEEEE. Losses at the gene ends were 4 bases for V and 4 bases for J; bases not matched to a gene: 7. The CDR3 extends over 14 amino acids. CDR3 sequence reads: CASSPPTGTYGYTF. The CDR3 DNA reads as TGTGCCAGCAGCCCCCCGACAGGGACCTATGGCTACACCTTC.

The chain joins TRBV9 to TRBJ2-1; perhaps TRBD1 as D (5 bases). With 0 bases removed from V and 4 bases from J, the gap between germline ends came to 14 bases. The CDR3 totals 16 residues. The germline V gene encodes CDR1 SGDLS and CDR2 YYNGEE. The CDR3 region has the DNA TGTGCCAGCAGCGTAGGTAGTTCTGGGGCTTACAATGAGCAGTTCTTC. Its translation is CASSVGSSGAYNEQFF.

V is TRBV5-1 and J is TRBJ2-1, with TRBD1 as a possible D gene (5 bases). Deletions cut 5 bases from V and 8 bases from J, with 17 bases between. Germline CDR1 and CDR2: SGHRS and YFSETQ. The CDR3 totals 14 residues. The CDR3 nucleotides read TGCGCCAGCAGTTCCCAGGGAAGGTGGGATGAGCAGTTCTTC. As protein: CASSSQGRWDEQFF.

In its sample, this clone was seen once. V is TRBV5-4 and J is TRBJ2-7, with 8 nucleotides matching TRBD1. V trimming: 6 bases; J trimming: 2 bases; junction bases outside the gene matches: 4. This CDR3 has 13 amino acids. Germline CDR1 and CDR2: SGHNT and YYREEE (reference sequence). The CDR3 here is CASIRTGTYEQYF. For the CDR3, the DNA is TGTGCCAGCATCCGGACAGGGACCTACGAGCAGTACTTC.

This clone has only one observation. The chain uses TRBV11-3 and TRBJ2-5, with TRBD1 matching over 7 bases. Germline V gene sequence: CDR1 SGHNT, CDR2 YENEEA. The CDR3 length is 15 residues. Trimming cost V 2 bases and J 3 bases; bases outside gene matches: 6. Written as DNA, the CDR3 is TGTGCCAGCAGCTTAATGGCAGGGGGAAAAGAGACCCAGTACTTC. Residues: CASSLMAGGKETQYF.

This rearrangement joins TRBV6-5 to TRBJ2-1; 12 nucleotides match TRBD1. The CDR3 is 14 amino acids. Germline CDR1 MNHEY, CDR2 SVGAGI. The V segment lost 5 bases and the J segment 7 bases; nucleotides outside the gene matches: 3. DNA of the CDR3: TGTGCCAGCAGTGCGGGACAGGGGGCGAATGAGCAGTTCTTC. Translating gives CASSAGQGANEQFF.

The chain employs TRBV7-2 and TRBJ2-1; TRBD2 aligns across 13 bases. Trimming cost V 1 base and J 8 bases; bases outside gene matches: 2. The germline V gene encodes CDR1 SGHTA and CDR2 FQGNSA. CDR3 length: 15 amino acids. The CDR3 DNA follows: TGTGCCAGCAGCTTAGGGACTAGCGGGGGTTATGAGCAGTTCTTC. Its protein product is CASSLGTSGGYEQFF.